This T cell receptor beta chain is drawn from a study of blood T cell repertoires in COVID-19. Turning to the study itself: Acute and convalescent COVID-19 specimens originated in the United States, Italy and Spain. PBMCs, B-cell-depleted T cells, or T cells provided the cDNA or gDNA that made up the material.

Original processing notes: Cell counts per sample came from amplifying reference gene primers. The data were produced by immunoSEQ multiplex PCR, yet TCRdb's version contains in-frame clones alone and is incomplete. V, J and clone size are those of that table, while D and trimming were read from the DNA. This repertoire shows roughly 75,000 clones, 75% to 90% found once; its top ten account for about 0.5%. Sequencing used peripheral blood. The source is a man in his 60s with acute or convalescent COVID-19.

The CDR3 here is CASSDNRGHEKLFF. The CDR3 DNA is TGTGCCAGCAGTGACAACAGGGGGCATGAAAAACTGTTTTTT. The genes are TRBV25-1 and TRBJ1-4, with 9 bases lining up with TRBD1. The CDR3 length is 14 residues. Per germline, CDR1 MGHDK and CDR2 SYGVNS. The junction had 2 bases not matched to a gene; V was cut back by 3 bases and J by 6 bases.